The 23 T cell receptor beta chains reported below all come from one sample, sequenced in a study of vaccination and CD4 T cells after COVID-19. Their target antigens are unknown. The treatment was: approximately 10-day PBMC culture with coronavirus spike peptide pools or control peptides (ViraFEST assay). Sequencing of DNA taken from cultured CD4+ T cells relied on the Oncomine TCR Beta short-read assay. TCRdb analysed the PCR reads with MiXCR anew, one entry per CDR3 protein. The data show approximately 20,000 distinct CDR3 sequences, about 40% seen once. This specimen was CD4+ T cells from blood, cultured in vitro, taken before SARS-CoV-2 vaccination. The receptors derive from a human donor who received a COVID-19 vaccine.

This chain connects TRBV20-1 to TRBJ2-5; 11 bases match TRBD2. The CDR3 consists of 17 residues. From germline, CDR1 is DFQATT and CDR2 SNEGSKA (reference sequence). V was pared by 4 bases and J by 5 bases, with 15 bases of the junction left unmatched. CDR3 bases: TGCAGTGCTACCCGTCCTAGCGGGGGGTATAAGGGGGAGACCCAGTACTTC. Amino acid sequence: CSATRPSGGYKGETQYF.

This rearrangement joins TRBV7-2 to TRBJ2-3; 10 nucleotides align to TRBD2. This CDR3 region has 17 residues. Germline CDR1 SGHTA, CDR2 FQGNSA. With V trimmed by 3 bases and J by 3 bases, 9 bases remained unmatched. For the CDR3, the DNA is TGTGCCAGCAGCTTCCATAGCGGGGGGATCAATACAGATACGCAGTATTTT. Translated, it gives CASSFHSGGINTDTQYF.

This clonotype was counted only a few times. The V gene is TRBV6-1, the J gene TRBJ1-5, with TRBD1 identical over 7 bases. The CDR3 totals 15 residues. In germline, CDR1 is MNHNS, CDR2 SASEGT. V lost 3 bases, J lost 6 bases, and 8 bases stayed unmatched. CDR3 coding DNA: TGTGCCAGCAGTGATCGAACAGGGGTGGGTCAGCCCCAGCATTTT. Translation gives CASSDRTGVGQPQHF.

The rearrangement joins TRBV12-5 to TRBJ2-6, with a tentative D call TRBD1 (6 bases). The CDR3 is made up of 17 amino acids. Germline V gene lookup returns CDR1 LGHNT and CDR2 FRNRAP. The V end lost 2 bases, the J end lost 0 bases, and 11 bases lay between the germline ends. The DNA of the CDR3 is TGTGCTAGTGGTTTGACCTTAGGGGGCTCTGGGGCCAACGTCCTGACTTTC. It codes for CASGLTLGGSGANVLTF.

The chain joins TRBV5-1 to TRBJ1-2, with 9 bases aligning to TRBD1. Germline CDR1 SGHRS, CDR2 YFSETQ. This CDR3 has 16 amino acids. Germline trimming cut 1 base from V and 3 bases from J; bases unmatched to any gene: 7. Here the CDR3 reads CASSLNPGQGYYGYTF. CDR3 DNA sequence: TGCGCCAGCAGCTTGAACCCGGGACAGGGATACTATGGCTACACCTTC.

This chain joins TRBV20-1 and TRBJ2-5; D is perhaps TRBD2 (6 bases). V was trimmed by 6 bases and J by 5 bases, leaving 22 bases between them. The length of the CDR3 is 15 residues. CDR1 DFQATT and CDR2 SNEGSKA come from the germline V gene (reference sequence). CDR3 bases: TGCAGTGCGATCCCGGGACTTTCCTCAGGGGAGACCCAGTACTTC. Amino acids: CSAIPGLSSGETQYF.

Only one count was recorded for this clonotype. The chain uses TRBV5-8 and TRBJ2-1; 10 bases align to TRBD2. Trimming at V came to 0 bases and at J to 5 bases, leaving 2 bases not matched to a gene. Per the germline V gene, CDR1 is SGHTS and CDR2 is YDEGEE. This CDR3 region has 15 residues. The CDR3: CASSLGTSGHNEQFF. In nucleotides, the CDR3 is TGTGCCAGCAGCTTGGGGACTAGCGGCCACAATGAGCAGTTCTTC.

This clonotype was seen a few times. The chain employs TRBV20-1 and TRBJ1-4, with D perhaps TRBD1 (6 bases). Per the germline V gene, CDR1 is DFQATT and CDR2 is SNEGSKA (reference sequence). The CDR3 contains 13 residues. Trimming pared 1 base from V and 7 bases from J, leaving 10 bases between. CDR3 DNA sequence: TGCAGTGCTAGAGTGCAGGGGAGTGAAAAACTGTTTTTT. Encoded protein: CSARVQGSEKLFF.

This clonotype has only a few counts. CDR3 nucleotide sequence: TGTGCCAGCAGTGTCAACAGGGTCGAGCAGTACTTC. Translating gives CASSVNRVEQYF. The chain joins TRBV6-1 to TRBJ2-7; possible D gene TRBD1, 6 bases. Trimming stripped 4 bases from V and 6 bases from J, with 10 bases between. The CDR3 spans 12 residues. CDR1 is MNHNS and CDR2 is SASEGT in the germline V gene.

The chain links TRBV6-1 to TRBJ2-7, with a possible D match to TRBD1 (5 bases). Trimming removed 1 base from V and 2 bases from J, with 12 bases in between. Germline-derived CDR1 and CDR2 are MNHNS and SASEGT. This CDR3 has 15 amino acids. The CDR3 reads CASSEGRGPPYEQYF. In DNA, the CDR3 is TGTGCCAGCAGTGAAGGAAGGGGCCCACCCTACGAGCAGTACTTC.

The chain couples TRBV11-2 to TRBJ2-1; 7 nucleotides match TRBD2. The CDR3 length is 15 residues. Germline V gene sequence: CDR1 SGHAT, CDR2 FQNNGV. Trimming at V came to 2 bases and at J to 5 bases, leaving 6 bases not matched to a gene. CDR3 residues: CASSLTGGGNNEQFF. In nucleotides, the CDR3 is TGTGCCAGCAGCTTAACGGGCGGGGGAAACAATGAGCAGTTCTTC.

With respect to this clonotype: The junction does not match germline at one end; this may be a read error. The rearrangement joins TRBV7-2 to TRBJ1-3; D remains unclear. This CDR3 comprises 15 residues. The germline V gene has CDR1 SGHTA and CDR2 FQGNSA. CDR3 sequence (DNA): TGTGCCAGCAGCTTCCACAGCAGCTCTGGAAACACCACATATTTT. Translation gives CASSFHSSSGNTTYF.

This clonotype was counted between two and nine times. The chain has TRBV6-1 and TRBJ1-1; a possible D gene is TRBD1 (5 bases). The length of the CDR3 is 13 residues. Germline V lookup: CDR1 MNHNS, CDR2 SASEGT. Trimming cost V 3 bases and J 3 bases, with 8 bases left between them. CDR3 in DNA: TGTGCCAGCAGTGAGGAGGGGTACACTGAAGCTTTCTTT. Translating gives CASSEEGYTEAFF.

In its sample, this clonotype was seen a few times. This chain connects TRBV2 to TRBJ2-3, with D unresolved. CDR3 length: 13 amino acids. Germline V lookup: CDR1 SNHLY, CDR2 FYNNEI. V gave up 5 bases and J gave up 0 bases, with 6 bases separating them. The CDR3 region is CASSQESTDTQYF. CDR3 coding DNA: TGTGCCAGCAGTCAGGAAAGCACAGATACGCAGTATTTT. Variable domain in full (rest from reference TRBV2 and TRBJ2-3): EPEVTQTPSHQVTQMGQEVILRCVPISNHLYFYWYRQILGQKVEFLVSFYNNEISEKSEIFDDQFSVERPDGSNFTLKIRSTKLEDSAMYFCASSQESTDTQYFGPGTRLTVL.

This clonotype was seen just once. The CDR3 DNA is TGTGCCAGCAGTTACGGACCGAACAGGGCAGAGACCCAGTACTTC. This codes for CASSYGPNRAETQYF. This chain uses TRBV6-5 with TRBJ2-5, with a weak D call TRBD1 (6 bases). Per germline, CDR1 MNHEY and CDR2 SVGAGI. Trimming stripped 2 bases from V and 4 bases from J, with 14 bases between. CDR3 length: 15 amino acids.

This clonotype was seen only a few times. The CDR3 protein is CSARGGQTLAKNIQYF. Written as DNA, the CDR3 is TGCAGTGCTAGAGGGGGACAGACACTAGCCAAAAACATTCAGTACTTC. The chain uses TRBV20-1 and TRBJ2-4, with 7 bases fitting TRBD1. The CDR3 covers 16 residues. Trimming at V came to 1 base and at J to 0 bases, leaving 6 bases not matched to a gene. CDR1 is DFQATT, CDR2 SNEGSKA, per germline (reference sequence).

The table lists this clonotype with a few counts. The chain has TRBV6-2 or TRBV6-3 and TRBJ2-3; weak D call: TRBD1 (6 bases). CDR1 and CDR2 from the germline V gene are MNHEY and SVGEGT. The germline V and J ends were trimmed by 2 bases and 4 bases, with 10 bases remaining between them. The CDR3 has 14 residues. The CDR3 sequence: CASSYGGDADTQYF. The CDR3 region has the DNA TGTGCCAGCAGTTACGGGGGCGACGCAGATACGCAGTATTTT.

The chain carries TRBV6-4 and TRBJ2-3; 8 bases match TRBD2. The CDR3 extends over 15 amino acids. CDR1 and CDR2 (germline): MRHNA, SNTAGT. With 5 bases clipped from V and 2 bases from J, the junction kept 6 bases outside the gene matches. The chain's CDR3 is CASSIGTRYTDTQYF. In DNA, the CDR3 is TGTGCCAGCAGTATCGGGACTAGATACACAGATACGCAGTATTTT.

The chain recombines TRBV27 with TRBJ1-4, with D uncertain. This CDR3 has 14 residues. The germline V gene encodes CDR1 MNHEY and CDR2 SMNVEV (reference sequence). The germline V and J ends were trimmed by 0 bases and 8 bases, with 10 bases remaining between them. This CDR3 reads CASSLSGALEKLFF. For the CDR3, the DNA is TGTGCCAGCAGTTTATCGGGCGCCCTAGAAAAACTGTTTTTT.

This clonotype was counted a single time. The chain employs TRBV7-8 and TRBJ2-2; no definite D call. CDR1 and CDR2 (germline): SGHVS, FQNEAQ. The CDR3 length is 13 residues. Trimming cost V 5 bases and J 7 bases, with 11 bases left between them. The CDR3 is CASSPRVGGELFF. CDR3 sequence (DNA): TGTGCCAGCAGCCCCAGAGTTGGCGGGGAGCTGTTTTTT. Filled out from reference TRBV7-8 and TRBJ2-2, the complete variable domain reads GAGVSQSPRYKVAKRGQDVALRCDPISGHVSLFWYQQALGQGPEFLTYFQNEAQLDKSGLPSDRFFAERPEGSVSTLKIQRTQQEDSAVYLCASSPRVGGELFFGEGSRLTVL.

This sequence joins TRBV25-1 and TRBJ2-1, with 8 nucleotides matching TRBD1. Germline-derived CDR1 and CDR2 are MGHDK and SYGVNS. The CDR3 is made up of 15 amino acids. J gave up 5 bases and V 3 bases, and 6 bases lay outside the gene matches. CDR3 loop: CASSEIGGQDNEQFF. Written as DNA, the CDR3 is TGTGCCAGCAGTGAGATAGGGGGACAGGACAATGAGCAGTTCTTC.

This clonotype has more than one count but fewer than ten. The chain joins TRBV19 to TRBJ1-5; TRBD1 might be the D (5 bases). From germline, CDR1 is LNHDA and CDR2 SQIVND (reference sequence). The CDR3 spans 16 residues. V lost 5 bases and J 4 bases, leaving 18 bases between the germline ends. The CDR3 protein is CASSLTGGINNQPQHF. The CDR3 DNA reads TGTGCCAGTAGTCTTACTGGGGGGATTAATAATCAGCCCCAGCATTTT.

CDR3 protein: CASSESSHPTRGGYNEQFF. In DNA, the CDR3 is TGCGCCAGCAGTGAGTCTTCGCATCCCACTCGGGGGGGGTACAATGAGCAGTTCTTC. The J gene is TRBJ2-1, the V gene TRBV10-1; TRBD2 matches at 8 bases. The CDR3 is 19 residues long. Losses at the gene ends were 0 bases for V and 4 bases for J; bases not matched to a gene: 14. From germline, CDR1 is WNHNN and CDR2 SYGVQD (reference sequence).